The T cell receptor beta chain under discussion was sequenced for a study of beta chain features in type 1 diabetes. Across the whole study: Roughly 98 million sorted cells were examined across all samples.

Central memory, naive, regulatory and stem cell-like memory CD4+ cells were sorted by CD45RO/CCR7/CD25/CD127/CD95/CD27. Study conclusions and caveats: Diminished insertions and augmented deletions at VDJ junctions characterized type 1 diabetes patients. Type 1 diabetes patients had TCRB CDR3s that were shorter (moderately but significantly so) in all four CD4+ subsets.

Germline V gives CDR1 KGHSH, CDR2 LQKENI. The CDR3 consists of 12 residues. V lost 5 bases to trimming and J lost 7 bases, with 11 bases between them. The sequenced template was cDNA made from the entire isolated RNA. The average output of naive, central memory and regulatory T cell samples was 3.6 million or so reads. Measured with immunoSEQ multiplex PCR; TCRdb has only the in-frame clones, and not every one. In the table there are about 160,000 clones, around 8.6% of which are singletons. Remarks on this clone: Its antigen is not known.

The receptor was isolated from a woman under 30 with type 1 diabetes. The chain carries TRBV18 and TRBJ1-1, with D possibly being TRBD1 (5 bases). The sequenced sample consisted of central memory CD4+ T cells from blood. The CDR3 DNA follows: TGTGCCAGCTCATTACCAGGGATTGAAGCTTTCTTT. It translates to CASSLPGIEAFF.